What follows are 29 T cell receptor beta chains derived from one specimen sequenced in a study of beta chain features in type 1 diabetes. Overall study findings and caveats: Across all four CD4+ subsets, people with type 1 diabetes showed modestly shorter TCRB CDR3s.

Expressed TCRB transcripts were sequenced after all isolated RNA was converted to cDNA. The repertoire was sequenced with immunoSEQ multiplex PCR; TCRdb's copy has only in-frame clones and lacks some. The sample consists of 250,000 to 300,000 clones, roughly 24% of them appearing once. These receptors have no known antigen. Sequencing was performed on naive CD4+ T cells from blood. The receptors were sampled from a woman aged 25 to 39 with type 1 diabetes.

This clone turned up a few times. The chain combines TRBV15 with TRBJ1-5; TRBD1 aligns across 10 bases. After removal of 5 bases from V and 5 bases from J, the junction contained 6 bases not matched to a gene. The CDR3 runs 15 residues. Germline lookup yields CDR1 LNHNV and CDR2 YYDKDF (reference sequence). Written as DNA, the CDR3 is TGTGCCACCAGCCGCGGACAGGGGGTTGATCAGCCCCAGCATTTT. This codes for CATSRGQGVDQPQHF.

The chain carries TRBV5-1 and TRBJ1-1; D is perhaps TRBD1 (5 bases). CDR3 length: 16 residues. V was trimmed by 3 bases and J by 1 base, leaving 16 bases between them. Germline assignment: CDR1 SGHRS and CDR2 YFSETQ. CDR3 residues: CASSSELTEWNTEAFF. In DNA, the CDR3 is TGCGCCAGCAGCTCCGAACTGACAGAGTGGAACACTGAAGCTTTCTTT.

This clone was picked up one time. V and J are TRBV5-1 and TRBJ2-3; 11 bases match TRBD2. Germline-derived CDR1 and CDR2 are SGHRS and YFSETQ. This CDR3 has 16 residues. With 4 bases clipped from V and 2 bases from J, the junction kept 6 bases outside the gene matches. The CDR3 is CASSPGLAVFTDTQYF. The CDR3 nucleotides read TGCGCCAGCAGCCCGGGACTAGCGGTTTTCACAGATACGCAGTATTTT.

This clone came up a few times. CDR3 sequence (DNA): TGTGCCAGCAGCCCACGCGGGGCGGCCAAAAACATTCAGTACTTC. Protein sequence: CASSPRGAAKNIQYF. V is TRBV7-2 and J is TRBJ2-4; possible D gene TRBD2, 6 bases. CDR1 is SGHTA and CDR2 is FQGNSA in the germline V gene. The CDR3 is 15 amino acids. The ends were cut back, 5 bases at V and 1 base at J, with 12 bases in the middle.

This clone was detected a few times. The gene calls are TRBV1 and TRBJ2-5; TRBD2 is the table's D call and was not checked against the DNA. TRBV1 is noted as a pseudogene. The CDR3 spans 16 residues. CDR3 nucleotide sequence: TGCACCAGCAGCGACCGGCCGGGGAGGGGTGGAGAGACCCAGTACTTC. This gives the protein CTSSDRPGRGGETQYF.

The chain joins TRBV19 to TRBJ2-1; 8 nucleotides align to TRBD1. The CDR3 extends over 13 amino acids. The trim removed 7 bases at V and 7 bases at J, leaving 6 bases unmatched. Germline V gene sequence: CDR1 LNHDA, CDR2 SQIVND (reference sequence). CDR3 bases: TGTGCCAGTACGACAGGGGTTGGTAATGAGCAGTTCTTC. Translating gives CASTTGVGNEQFF.

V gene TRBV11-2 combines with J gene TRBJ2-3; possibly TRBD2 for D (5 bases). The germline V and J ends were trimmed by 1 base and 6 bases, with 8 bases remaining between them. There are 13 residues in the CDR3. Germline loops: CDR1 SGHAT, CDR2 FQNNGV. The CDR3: CASSLAGSDTQYF. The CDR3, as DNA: TGTGCCAGCAGCTTAGCGGGATCCGATACGCAGTATTTT.

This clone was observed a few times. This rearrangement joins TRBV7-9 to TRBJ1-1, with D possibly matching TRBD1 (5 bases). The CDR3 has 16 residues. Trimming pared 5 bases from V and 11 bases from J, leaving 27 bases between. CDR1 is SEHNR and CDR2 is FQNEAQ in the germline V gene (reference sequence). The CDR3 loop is CASSADPKGSAMNAFF. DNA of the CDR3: TGTGCCAGCAGCGCAGATCCGAAGGGGTCTGCCATGAATGCTTTCTTT.

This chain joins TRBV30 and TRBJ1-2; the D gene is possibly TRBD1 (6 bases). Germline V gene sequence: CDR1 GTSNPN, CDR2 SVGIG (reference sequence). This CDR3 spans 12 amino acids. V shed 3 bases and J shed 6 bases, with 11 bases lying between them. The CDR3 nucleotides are TGTGCCTGGAGCCCGACAGGTCATGGCTACACCTTC. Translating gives CAWSPTGHGYTF.

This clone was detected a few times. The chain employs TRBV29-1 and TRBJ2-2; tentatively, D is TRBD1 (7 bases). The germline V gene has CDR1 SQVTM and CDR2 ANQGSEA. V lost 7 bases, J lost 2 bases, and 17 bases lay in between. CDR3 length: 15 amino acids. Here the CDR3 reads CSACRGTVNTGELFF. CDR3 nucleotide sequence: TGCAGCGCTTGCCGGGGGACAGTTAACACCGGGGAGCTGTTTTTT.

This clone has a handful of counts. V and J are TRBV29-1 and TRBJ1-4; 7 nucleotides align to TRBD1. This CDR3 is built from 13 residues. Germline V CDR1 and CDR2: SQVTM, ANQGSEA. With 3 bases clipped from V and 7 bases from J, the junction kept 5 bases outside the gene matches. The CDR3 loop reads CSVDLRQGEKLFF. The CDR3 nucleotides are TGCAGCGTTGACCTCCGACAGGGTGAAAAACTGTTTTTT.

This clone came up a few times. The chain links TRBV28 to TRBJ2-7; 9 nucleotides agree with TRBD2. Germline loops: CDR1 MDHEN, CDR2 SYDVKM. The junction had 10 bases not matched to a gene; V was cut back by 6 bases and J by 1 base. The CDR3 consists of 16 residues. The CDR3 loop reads CASRRFSGSYSYEQYF. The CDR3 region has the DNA TGTGCCAGCAGAAGGTTTAGCGGGAGTTATTCCTACGAGCAGTACTTC.

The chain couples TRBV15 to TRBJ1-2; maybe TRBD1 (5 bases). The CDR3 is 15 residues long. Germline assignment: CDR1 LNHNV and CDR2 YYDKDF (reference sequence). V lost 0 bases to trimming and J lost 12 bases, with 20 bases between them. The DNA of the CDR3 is TGTGCCACCAGCAGAGATATGGGGGACTACGGGATCCACACCTTC. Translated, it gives CATSRDMGDYGIHTF. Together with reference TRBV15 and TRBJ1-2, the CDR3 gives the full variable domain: DAMVIQNPRYQVTQFGKPVTLSCSQTLNHNVMYWYQQKSSQAPKLLFHYYDKDFNNEADTPDNFQSRRPNTSFCFLDIRSPGLGDTAMYLCATSRDMGDYGIHTFGSGTRLTVV.

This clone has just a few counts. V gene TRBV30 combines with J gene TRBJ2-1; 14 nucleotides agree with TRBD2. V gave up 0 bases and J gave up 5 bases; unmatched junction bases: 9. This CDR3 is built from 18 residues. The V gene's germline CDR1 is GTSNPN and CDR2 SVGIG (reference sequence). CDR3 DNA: TGTGCCTGGAGTGTGACTAGCGGGAGGGGGGGAAGTCACAATGAGCAGTTCTTC. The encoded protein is CAWSVTSGRGGSHNEQFF.

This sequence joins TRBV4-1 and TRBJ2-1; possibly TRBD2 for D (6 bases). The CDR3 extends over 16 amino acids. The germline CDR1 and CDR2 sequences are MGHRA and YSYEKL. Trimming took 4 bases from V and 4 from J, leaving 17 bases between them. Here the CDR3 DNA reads TGCGCCAGCAGCCCTCGGGCGAGCGGGCCATACAATGAGCAGTTCTTC. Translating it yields CASSPRASGPYNEQFF.

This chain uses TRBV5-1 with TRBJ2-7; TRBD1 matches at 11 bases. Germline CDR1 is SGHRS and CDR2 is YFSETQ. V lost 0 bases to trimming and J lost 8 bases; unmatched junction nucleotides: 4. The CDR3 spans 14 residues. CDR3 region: CASSLAGQGAQQYF. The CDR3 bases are TGCGCCAGCAGCTTGGCCGGACAGGGGGCGCAGCAGTACTTC.

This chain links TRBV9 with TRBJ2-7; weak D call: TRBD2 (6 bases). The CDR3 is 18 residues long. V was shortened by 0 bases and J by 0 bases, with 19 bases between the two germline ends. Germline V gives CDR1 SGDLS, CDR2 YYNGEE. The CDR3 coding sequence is TGTGCCAGCAGCGTAGCTTGGGGCCCTAGCGAGAGCTCCTACGAGCAGTACTTC. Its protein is CASSVAWGPSESSYEQYF.

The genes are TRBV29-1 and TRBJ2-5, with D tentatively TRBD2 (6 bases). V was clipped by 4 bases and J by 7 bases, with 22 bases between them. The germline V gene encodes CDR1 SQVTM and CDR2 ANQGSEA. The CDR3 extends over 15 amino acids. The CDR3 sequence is CSVGIRETTIGTQYF. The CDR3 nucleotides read TGCAGCGTTGGGATCCGGGAGACTACGATCGGGACCCAGTACTTC.

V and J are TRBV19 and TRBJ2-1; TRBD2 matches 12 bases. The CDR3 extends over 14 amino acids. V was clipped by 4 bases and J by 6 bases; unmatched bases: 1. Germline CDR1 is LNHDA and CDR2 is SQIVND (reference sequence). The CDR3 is CASSTSGRANEQFF. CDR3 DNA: TGTGCCAGTAGTACTAGCGGGAGGGCCAATGAGCAGTTCTTC.

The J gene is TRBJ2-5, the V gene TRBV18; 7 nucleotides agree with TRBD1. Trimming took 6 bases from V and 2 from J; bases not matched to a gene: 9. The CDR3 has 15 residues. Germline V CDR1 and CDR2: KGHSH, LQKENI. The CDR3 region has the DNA TGTGCCAGCTCCCCTGGGACAGTAATACAAGAGACCCAGTACTTC. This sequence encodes CASSPGTVIQETQYF. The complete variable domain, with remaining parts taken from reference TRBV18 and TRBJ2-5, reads NAGVMQNPRHLVRRRGQEARLRCSPMKGHSHVYWYRQLPEEGLKFMVYLQKENIIDESGMPKERFSAEFPKEGPSILRIQQVVRGDSAAYFCASSPGTVIQETQYFGPGTRLLVL.

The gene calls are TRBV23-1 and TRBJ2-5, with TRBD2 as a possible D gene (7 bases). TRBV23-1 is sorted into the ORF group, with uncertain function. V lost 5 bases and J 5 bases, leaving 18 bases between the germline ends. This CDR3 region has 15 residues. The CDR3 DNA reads TGCGCCAGCAGTTTCCGTCGGGGGGCGCAGGAGACCCAGTACTTC. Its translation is CASSFRRGAQETQYF.

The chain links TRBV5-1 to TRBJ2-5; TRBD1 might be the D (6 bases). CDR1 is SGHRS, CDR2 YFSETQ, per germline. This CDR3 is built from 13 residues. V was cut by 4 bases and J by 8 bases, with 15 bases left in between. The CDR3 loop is CASSLRDIPTQYF. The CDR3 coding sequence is TGCGCCAGCAGCCTACGGGACATTCCTACCCAGTACTTC.

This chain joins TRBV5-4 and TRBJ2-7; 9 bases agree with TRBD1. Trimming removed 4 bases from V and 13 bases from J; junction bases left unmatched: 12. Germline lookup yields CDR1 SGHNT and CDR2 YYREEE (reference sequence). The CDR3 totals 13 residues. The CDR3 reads CASSMKRDREEYF. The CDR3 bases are TGTGCCAGCAGCATGAAACGGGACAGGGAGGAATACTTC. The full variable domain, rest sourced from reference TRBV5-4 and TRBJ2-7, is ETGVTQSPTHLIKTRGQQVTLRCSSQSGHNTVSWYQQALGQGPQFIFQYYREEENGRGNFPPRFSGLQFPNYSSELNVNALELDDSALYLCASSMKRDREEYFGPGTRLTVT.

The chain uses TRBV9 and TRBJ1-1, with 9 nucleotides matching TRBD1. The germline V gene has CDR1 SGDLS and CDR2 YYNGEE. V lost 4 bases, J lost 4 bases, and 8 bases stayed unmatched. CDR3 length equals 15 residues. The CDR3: CASSTLPDRGTEAFF. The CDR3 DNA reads TGTGCCAGCAGCACACTACCGGACAGGGGCACTGAAGCTTTCTTT.

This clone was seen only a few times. Written as DNA, the CDR3 is TGTGCCAGCAGCTTAAACCCAGGGACTAGCACAGATACGCAGTATTTT. Encoded protein: CASSLNPGTSTDTQYF. The chain has TRBV7-3 and TRBJ2-3; maybe TRBD2 (6 bases). The length of the CDR3 is 16 residues. CDR1 is SGHTA, CDR2 FQGTGA, per germline. V was clipped by 1 base and J by 0 bases, with 11 bases between them. The entire variable domain, with the rest obtained from reference TRBV7-3 and TRBJ2-3, is as follows: GAGVSQTPSNKVTEKGKYVELRCDPISGHTALYWYRQSLGQGPEFLIYFQGTGAADDSGLPNDRFFAVRPEGSVSTLKIQRTERGDSAVYLCASSLNPGTSTDTQYFGPGTRLTVL.

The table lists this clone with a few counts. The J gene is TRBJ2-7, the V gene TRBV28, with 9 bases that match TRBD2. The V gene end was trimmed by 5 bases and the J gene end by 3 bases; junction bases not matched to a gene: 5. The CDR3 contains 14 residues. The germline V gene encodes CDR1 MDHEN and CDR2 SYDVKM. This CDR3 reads CASSRLAGYYEQYF. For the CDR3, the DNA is TGTGCCAGCAGTCGCCTAGCGGGGTACTACGAGCAGTACTTC.

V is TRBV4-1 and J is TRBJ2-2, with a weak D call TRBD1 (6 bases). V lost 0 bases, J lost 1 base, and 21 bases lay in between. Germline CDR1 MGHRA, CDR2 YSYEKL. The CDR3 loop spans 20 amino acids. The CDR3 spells CASSQDAYLQGIKNTGELFF. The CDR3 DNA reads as TGCGCCAGCAGCCAAGACGCCTATTTGCAGGGGATCAAGAACACCGGGGAGCTGTTTTTT.

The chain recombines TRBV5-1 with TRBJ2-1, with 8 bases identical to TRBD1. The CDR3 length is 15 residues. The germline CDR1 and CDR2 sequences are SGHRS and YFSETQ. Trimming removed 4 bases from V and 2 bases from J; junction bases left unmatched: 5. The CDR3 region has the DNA TGCGCCAGCAGCATACAGGGGGTGGCCTACAATGAGCAGTTCTTC. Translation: CASSIQGVAYNEQFF.

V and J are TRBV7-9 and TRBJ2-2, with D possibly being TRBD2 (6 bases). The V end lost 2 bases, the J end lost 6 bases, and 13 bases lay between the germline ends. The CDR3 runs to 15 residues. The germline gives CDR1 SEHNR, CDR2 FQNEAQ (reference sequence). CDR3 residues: CASSLSGGAPGELFF. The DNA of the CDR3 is TGTGCCAGCAGCTTATCCGGGGGTGCGCCCGGGGAGCTGTTTTTT.